Presented here are 19 T cell receptor beta chains from one specimen sequenced in a study of cytomegalovirus exposure and HLA in healthy donors. Vbeta (60) and Jbeta (13) primers were used in the PCR. Repertoires were generated with immunoSEQ multiplex PCR, while TCRdb's copy carries only in-frame clones and drops some. The table shows approximately 110,000 clones, with more than 60% occurring only once. The material sequenced was PBMCs. The receptors derive from a woman aged 40 to 50 in good health and CMV-seronegative.

CDR3 sequence reads: CASSGAASANYGYTF. In DNA form, the CDR3 reads TGTGCCAGCAGTGGGGCCGCCTCAGCTAACTATGGCTACACCTTC. The V gene is TRBV2, the J gene TRBJ1-2; D uncertain. CDR1 is SNHLY, CDR2 FYNNEI, per germline. The CDR3 is made up of 15 amino acids. The V end was cut by 4 bases, the J end by 0 bases, with 12 bases between. The whole variable domain, filled in from reference TRBV2 and TRBJ1-2, reads EPEVTQTPSHQVTQMGQEVILRCVPISNHLYFYWYRQILGQKVEFLVSFYNNEISEKSEIFDDQFSVERPDGSNFTLKIRSTKLEDSAMYFCASSGAASANYGYTFGSGTRLTVV.

V gene TRBV7-8 combines with J gene TRBJ1-3; D not certain. Germline loops: CDR1 SGHVS, CDR2 FQNEAQ. The CDR3 consists of 15 residues. The V end lost 5 bases, the J end lost 2 bases, and 13 bases lay between the germline ends. The CDR3 sequence is CASSPGRNPGNTIYF. In DNA, the CDR3 is TGTGCCAGCAGCCCCGGGAGAAACCCTGGAAACACCATATATTTT.

This sequence joins TRBV7-3 and TRBJ2-1, with 11 bases identical to TRBD2. Unmatched junction bases numbered 6, after V lost 6 bases and J lost 5 bases. Germline V CDR1 and CDR2: SGHTA, FQGTGA. This CDR3 is 15 amino acids long. This CDR3 is CASSPSGRLDNEQFF. In DNA, the CDR3 is TGTGCCAGCAGTCCTAGCGGGAGGCTCGACAATGAGCAGTTCTTC. Based on the CDR3 plus reference TRBV7-3 and TRBJ2-1, the full variable domain is GAGVSQTPSNKVTEKGKYVELRCDPISGHTALYWYRQSLGQGPEFLIYFQGTGAADDSGLPNDRFFAVRPEGSVSTLKIQRTERGDSAVYLCASSPSGRLDNEQFFGPGTRLTVL.

The CDR3: CASTQTGPTGANVLTF. In DNA form, the CDR3 reads TGTGCCAGCACCCAGACAGGCCCCACTGGGGCCAACGTCCTGACTTTC. The rearrangement links TRBV2 to TRBJ2-6, with D perhaps matching TRBD1 (6 bases). CDR1 and CDR2 from the germline V gene are SNHLY and FYNNEI. The CDR3 is made up of 16 amino acids. Trimming stripped 7 bases from V and 2 bases from J, with 15 bases between.

V usage is TRBV19 and J usage is TRBJ1-1; 8 bases are shared with TRBD1. Germline loops: CDR1 LNHDA, CDR2 SQIVND (reference sequence). Unmatched junction bases numbered 10, after V lost 8 bases and J lost 8 bases. CDR3 size: 13 residues. CDR3 in DNA: TGTGCCAGTTTGCCCACTGGACAGGGAGAAGCTTTCTTT. Amino acids: CASLPTGQGEAFF.

V and J are TRBV7-3 and TRBJ2-2; D possibly corresponds to TRBD2 (6 bases). Looked up from germline, CDR1 is SGHTA and CDR2 is FQGTGA. Trimming took off 10 bases at V and 0 bases at J, with 18 bases between the two ends. This CDR3 is built from 16 residues. CDR3 in DNA: TGTGCCATACAAATAACCCGGGGGTCGAACACCGGGGAGCTGTTTTTT. The encoded protein is CAIQITRGSNTGELFF.

The rearrangement uses TRBV4-1 and TRBJ1-1; D ambiguous. The V gene lost 2 bases and the J gene lost 8 bases, with 21 bases spanning the gap. This CDR3 spans 16 amino acids. Germline V gene sequence: CDR1 MGHRA, CDR2 YSYEKL. CDR3 region: CASSQTITRGVREAFF. As DNA, the CDR3 is TGCGCCAGCAGCCAAACAATCACCCGAGGCGTGCGGGAAGCTTTCTTT.

This clone occurred a few times. This chain connects TRBV7-6 to TRBJ2-7, with D perhaps TRBD1 (6 bases). Germline values: CDR1 SGHVS, CDR2 FNYEAQ. V lost 5 bases to trimming and J lost 7 bases, with 15 bases between them. CDR3 length: 13 amino acids. This CDR3 is CASSPSRTEEQYF. The CDR3, as DNA: TGTGCCAGCAGCCCATCCAGGACAGAAGAGCAGTACTTC.

This rearrangement joins TRBV10-3 to TRBJ2-2; a weak D match, TRBD1 (6 bases). The length of the CDR3 is 16 residues. Looked up from germline, CDR1 is ENHRY and CDR2 is SYGVKD. Trimming cost V 5 bases and J 6 bases, with 19 bases left between them. Here the CDR3 reads CAISPRAGEAPGELFF. CDR3 DNA: TGTGCCATCAGTCCCCGGGCAGGGGAAGCCCCCGGGGAGCTGTTTTTT.

The chain uses TRBV27 and TRBJ2-2; 9 nucleotides match TRBD2. Germline assignment: CDR1 MNHEY and CDR2 SMNVEV (reference sequence). Trimming removed 3 bases from V and 3 bases from J; junction bases left unmatched: 20. The CDR3 is 21 residues long. CDR3 nucleotide sequence: TGTGCCAGCAGTTTCTTGCCCACCATATACGAGCGGGAGGTTGACACCGGGGAGCTGTTTTTT. Translating gives CASSFLPTIYEREVDTGELFF.

The rearrangement uses TRBV6-5 and TRBJ2-7, with 14 bases fitting TRBD2. Germline trimming cut 7 bases from V and 7 bases from J; bases unmatched to any gene: 9. CDR3 length: 15 amino acids. Germline assignment: CDR1 MNHEY and CDR2 SVGAGI. CDR3 DNA: TGTGCCAGCAAACCCGGGACTAGCGGGAGTCAAGAGCAGTACTTC. The encoded protein is CASKPGTSGSQEQYF.

The chain joins TRBV19 to TRBJ2-3, with D maybe TRBD2 (6 bases). CDR1 is LNHDA, CDR2 SQIVND, per germline (reference sequence). CDR3 length: 17 amino acids. Trimming took 0 bases from V and 3 from J, leaving 16 bases between them. CDR3 in amino acids: CASSIEAVGGTTDTQYF. As DNA, the CDR3 is TGTGCCAGTAGTATAGAAGCTGTTGGAGGGACGACAGATACGCAGTATTTT.

The chain employs TRBV18 and TRBJ2-7; 7 bases map to TRBD1. Unmatched junction bases numbered 10, after V lost 6 bases and J lost 8 bases. Germline V CDR1 and CDR2: KGHSH, LQKENI. CDR3 length: 13 amino acids. CDR3 protein: CASSLTQGEQQYF. The CDR3 DNA reads as TGTGCCAGCTCCCTAACGCAGGGGGAGCAGCAGTACTTC.

The rearrangement links TRBV21-1 to TRBJ1-1. TRBV21-1 is annotated as a pseudogene. The CDR3 is 14 amino acids. Here the CDR3 reads CASSKGEGLTEAFF. For the CDR3, the DNA is TGTGCCAGCAGCAAAGGGGAGGGTTTGACTGAAGCTTTCTTT.

The chain is built from TRBV5-5 and TRBJ2-7; TRBD2 agrees at 8 bases. This CDR3 spans 14 amino acids. V was clipped by 0 bases and J by 6 bases; unmatched bases: 5. Germline CDR1 reads SGHKS; CDR2 reads YYEKEE (reference sequence). The CDR3 nucleotides are TGTGCCAGCAGCTTGGGCGCGGGAGGTATCGAGCAGTACTTC. It translates to CASSLGAGGIEQYF.

The V call is TRBV18, the J call TRBJ2-7, with D possibly being TRBD1 (5 bases). There are 14 residues in the CDR3. From germline, CDR1 is KGHSH and CDR2 LQKENI. Trimming removed 3 bases at V and 5 bases at J, with 14 bases between. CDR3 bases: TGTGCCAGCTCACCCCCCAGGCAGGGCGACGAGCAGTACTTC. Residues: CASSPPRQGDEQYF.

This chain uses TRBV25-1 with TRBJ2-2, with 8 bases that match TRBD1. CDR1 and CDR2 (germline): MGHDK, SYGVNS. Germline trimming cut 2 bases from V and 7 bases from J; bases unmatched to any gene: 6. This CDR3 is built from 15 residues. The CDR3 protein is CASSEPTGDLGELFF. CDR3 nucleotide sequence: TGTGCCAGCAGTGAACCGACAGGGGATCTCGGGGAGCTGTTTTTT.

This clone came up a few times. The chain combines TRBV6-4 with TRBJ2-3; D gene unclear. The V gene lost 3 bases and the J gene lost 0 bases, with 7 bases spanning the gap. CDR1 is MRHNA, CDR2 SNTAGT, per germline. This CDR3 has 14 amino acids. CDR3: CASSETPSTDTQYF. CDR3 DNA: TGTGCCAGCAGTGAGACTCCTAGCACAGATACGCAGTATTTT.

The chain employs TRBV7-8 and TRBJ2-5; 9 bases align to TRBD1. The CDR3 contains 16 residues. Germline V gene data show CDR1 as SGHVS and CDR2 as FQNEAQ. Trimming took 4 bases from V and 2 from J; bases not matched to a gene: 8. This chain's CDR3 is CASSSSRTGEQETQYF. For the CDR3, the DNA is TGTGCCAGCAGCTCTTCTAGGACAGGGGAACAAGAGACCCAGTACTTC.